These 29 T cell receptor beta chains came from one sample sequenced in a study of vaccination and CD4 T cells after COVID-19. The sample's treatment: approximately nine-day PBMC culture with coronavirus spike peptide pools or control peptides (ViraFEST assay). No cognate antigen is known for these TCRs. An Oncomine TCR Beta short-read assay was used to sequence the DNA from cultured CD4+ T cells. TCRdb redid the calling of the PCR reads with MiXCR, one entry per CDR3 protein. The sample gives 15,000 to 20,000 distinct CDR3 sequences, around 45% of which show up once; roughly 5% is in the top ten. The sequences come from CD4+ T cells from blood, cultured in vitro, collected before SARS-CoV-2 vaccination. These receptors were obtained from a human donor who had recovered from COVID-19.

V gene TRBV7-9 combines with J gene TRBJ2-3; 11 positions match TRBD2. Trimming at V came to 4 bases and at J to 11 bases, leaving 11 bases not matched to a gene. Germline V lookup: CDR1 SEHNR, CDR2 FQNEAQ (reference sequence). The length of the CDR3 is 15 residues. The CDR3 here is CASSSTGTSGSLQYF. DNA of the CDR3: TGTGCCAGCAGCTCCACCGGGACTAGCGGATCTTTGCAGTATTTT.

This clonotype was detected a few times. This sequence joins TRBV7-2 and TRBJ1-1; D call uncertain. Germline assignment: CDR1 SGHTA and CDR2 FQGNSA. The CDR3 spans 14 residues. V lost 2 bases and J lost 1, with 8 bases in between. This chain's CDR3 is CASSLRVKNTEAFF. CDR3 sequence (DNA): TGTGCCAGCAGCTTAAGAGTTAAGAACACTGAAGCTTTCTTT.

This clonotype was counted only a few times. The genes are TRBV11-3 and TRBJ2-1; 7 bases are shared with TRBD1. With the DNA end fitting TRBJ2-7 better, the J assignment may be wrong. Germline loops: CDR1 SGHNT, CDR2 YENEEA. The CDR3 runs 11 residues. Here the CDR3 reads CASSYRGEQYF. In DNA, the CDR3 is TGTGCCAGCAGCTACAGGGGCGAGCAGTACTTC.

This clonotype was seen a handful of times. In nucleotides, the CDR3 is TGTGCCAGCCGCGGGACAGAGAGCTACACCTTC. It codes for CASRGTESYTF. The J gene is TRBJ1-2, the V gene TRBV19; 7 nucleotides agree with TRBD1. Germline V CDR1 and CDR2: LNHDA, SQIVND (reference sequence). The CDR3 has 11 amino acids. J lost 9 bases, V lost 9 bases, and 7 bases had no gene match.

This clonotype has just one count. The chain joins TRBV14 to TRBJ2-3; no firm D call. The V and J ends lost 0 bases and 4 bases respectively, with 8 bases between them. The CDR3 extends over 14 amino acids. CDR1 is SGHDN, CDR2 FVKESK, per germline. The CDR3 reads CASSQDLAPDTQYF. CDR3 coding DNA: TGTGCCAGCAGCCAAGATTTAGCCCCAGATACGCAGTATTTT.

This clonotype was counted only a few times. This chain joins TRBV6-1 and TRBJ1-1; possible D gene TRBD1, 5 bases. The ends were cut back, 6 bases at V and 1 base at J, with 15 bases in the middle. CDR3 size: 15 residues. Germline-derived CDR1 and CDR2 are MNHNS and SASEGT. CDR3 DNA: TGTGCCAGCAGGCCTCGCGACAGAACGAACACTGAAGCTTTCTTT. Protein sequence: CASRPRDRTNTEAFF.

The V call is TRBV7-2, the J call TRBJ1-5; D is undetermined. Germline V gene lookup returns CDR1 SGHTA and CDR2 FQGNSA. V gave up 4 bases and J gave up 11 bases, with 15 bases separating them. This CDR3 region has 13 residues. CDR3 sequence (DNA): TGTGCCAGCAGCTCCGGAATGGTAGGCACCCAGCATTTT. It specifies CASSSGMVGTQHF.

The chain has TRBV20-1 and TRBJ2-7; TRBD1 might be the D (7 bases). CDR1 is DFQATT and CDR2 is SNEGSKA in the germline V gene (reference sequence). The V end was cut by 5 bases, the J end by 6 bases, with 14 bases between. CDR3 size: 12 residues. Here the CDR3 DNA reads TGCAGTGCTCCCAAGCAGGGGGGCGAGCAGTACTTC. Translated: CSAPKQGGEQYF.

The sample holds a few counts of this clonotype. The rearrangement joins TRBV20-1 to TRBJ2-4; TRBD1 matches 8 bases. Per the germline V gene, CDR1 is DFQATT and CDR2 is SNEGSKA (reference sequence). Losses at the gene ends were 0 bases for V and 0 bases for J; bases not matched to a gene: 7. CDR3 length: 17 amino acids. Written as DNA, the CDR3 is TGCAGTGCTAGAGAAGGACAGGGACCTCTAGCCAAAAACATTCAGTACTTC. Translation gives CSAREGQGPLAKNIQYF.

The chain combines TRBV6-5 with TRBJ1-2; possible D gene TRBD1, 6 bases. CDR3 length: 15 residues. Looked up from germline, CDR1 is MNHEY and CDR2 is SVGAGI. The V end was cut by 2 bases, the J end by 8 bases, with 18 bases between. CDR3 amino acids: CASSYRWTADGGYTF. CDR3 nucleotides: TGTGCCAGCAGTTACCGTTGGACAGCCGACGGCGGCTACACCTTC.

This clonotype appeared a single time. The genes are TRBV7-2 and TRBJ2-1; TRBD2 might be the D (7 bases). The ends were cut back, 5 bases at V and 15 bases at J, with 17 bases in the middle. The CDR3 runs to 12 residues. Germline CDR1 is SGHTA and CDR2 is FQGNSA. The CDR3 region has the DNA TGTGCCAGCAGCAAAGGGGGACTATTGATGTTCTTC. It encodes CASSKGGLLMFF.

The genes are TRBV7-9 and TRBJ2-7, with D possibly matching TRBD2 (7 bases). CDR3 length equals 17 residues. V lost 1 base and J lost 2, with 18 bases in between. Germline assignment: CDR1 SEHNR and CDR2 FQNEAQ (reference sequence). CDR3 in DNA: TGTGCCAGCAGCTTAGGGGCGTCGGGGGGCCCTCCCTACGAGCAGTACTTC. This encodes CASSLGASGGPPYEQYF.

This chain links TRBV11-2 with TRBJ1-1; TRBD1 agrees at 11 bases. CDR1 is SGHAT and CDR2 is FQNNGV in the germline V gene. The CDR3 consists of 15 residues. The J segment lost 3 bases and the V segment lost 5 bases, leaving 5 bases of the junction unmatched. In DNA, the CDR3 is TGTGCCAGCAGCCTAACGGGACAGGGGGACACTGAAGCTTTCTTT. Translated: CASSLTGQGDTEAFF. The full variable domain, in which reference TRBV11-2 and TRBJ1-1 provide the parts outside the CDR3, is EAGVAQSPRYKIIEKRQSVAFWCNPISGHATLYWYQQILGQGPKLLIQFQNNGVVDDSQLPKDRFSAERLKGVDSTLKIQPAKLEDSAVYLCASSLTGQGDTEAFFGQGTRLTVV.

By proportion, this clonotype is medium-sized. J is TRBJ1-1 and V is TRBV20-1; D is ambiguous. CDR3 size: 13 residues. Trimming removed 3 bases from V and 1 base from J, with 9 bases in between. Germline CDR1 reads DFQATT; CDR2 reads SNEGSKA (reference sequence). The CDR3 is CSASPISNTEAFF. CDR3 nucleotides: TGCAGTGCTAGCCCCATTTCGAACACTGAAGCTTTCTTT.

This clonotype was seen more than once but under ten times. The rearrangement joins TRBV20-1 to TRBJ1-1, with no clear D. CDR1 is DFQATT, CDR2 SNEGSKA, per germline (reference sequence). CDR3 length equals 15 residues. V dropped 0 bases and J dropped 4 bases, with 15 bases sitting between them. The CDR3 coding sequence is TGCAGTGCTAGAGAGATCCGGGCCCCGGGCACTGAAGCTTTCTTT. It yields the protein CSAREIRAPGTEAFF.

This rearrangement joins TRBV7-8 to TRBJ2-7; D perhaps matches TRBD1 (6 bases). In germline, CDR1 is SGHVS, CDR2 FQNEAQ. The germline V and J ends were trimmed by 5 bases and 2 bases, with 22 bases remaining between them. The length of the CDR3 is 17 residues. This CDR3 is CASSPRTSGHLPYEQYF. The CDR3 DNA sequence: TGTGCCAGCAGCCCAAGAACCTCGGGACACCTCCCCTACGAGCAGTACTTC.

The chain couples TRBV20-1 to TRBJ1-2; D is perhaps TRBD1 (5 bases). This CDR3 has 14 amino acids. V was shortened by 5 bases and J by 5 bases, with 18 bases between the two germline ends. Germline V gene lookup returns CDR1 DFQATT and CDR2 SNEGSKA (reference sequence). CDR3 sequence: CSAGSRRGGYGYTF. The CDR3 coding sequence is TGCAGTGCTGGCTCCCGAAGGGGAGGATATGGCTACACCTTC.

This chain joins TRBV11-3 and TRBJ2-7; possibly TRBD1 or TRBD2 for D (6 bases each). The germline V gene has CDR1 SGHNT and CDR2 YENEEA. CDR3 size: 14 residues. V was trimmed by 1 base and J by 1 base, leaving 8 bases between them. As DNA, the CDR3 is TGTGCCAGCAGCTTAGGGAGGGGGTCCTACGAGCAGTACTTC. Encoded protein: CASSLGRGSYEQYF.

V is TRBV7-2 and J is TRBJ2-1; 14 bases match TRBD2. V lost 1 base, J lost 1 base, and 0 bases stayed unmatched. This CDR3 contains 17 residues. CDR1 SGHTA and CDR2 FQGNSA come from the germline V gene. The CDR3 sequence: CASSLGTSGGSYNEQFF. The CDR3 region has the DNA TGTGCCAGCAGCTTAGGGACTAGCGGGGGGTCCTACAATGAGCAGTTCTTC.

The chain links TRBV20-1 to TRBJ2-1; 12 bases are shared with TRBD2. Germline CDR1 is DFQATT and CDR2 is SNEGSKA (reference sequence). The CDR3 has 15 amino acids. Trimming took 5 bases from V and 10 from J; bases not matched to a gene: 12. The CDR3 protein is CSADSSGRASGEQFF. The CDR3, as DNA: TGCAGTGCTGACTCTAGCGGGAGGGCCTCCGGGGAGCAGTTCTTC.

This clonotype was seen a few times. The genes are TRBV7-2 and TRBJ1-1; 7 nucleotides agree with TRBD1. V lost 5 bases and J lost 3; bases outside the gene matches: 6. The CDR3 has 14 amino acids. Germline values: CDR1 SGHTA, CDR2 FQGNSA. The CDR3 DNA sequence: TGTGCCAGCAGCCCGAGGACAGGAGACACTGAAGCTTTCTTT. It translates to CASSPRTGDTEAFF.

The V and J genes are TRBV6-2 or TRBV6-3 and TRBJ2-7, with 8 bases aligning to TRBD1. CDR1 MNHEY and CDR2 SVGEGT come from the germline V gene. CDR3 length: 14 amino acids. Germline trimming cut 2 bases from V and 7 bases from J; bases unmatched to any gene: 7. In nucleotides, the CDR3 is TGTGCCAGCAGTTACGGACAGGGTTGGTTGGAGCAGTACTTC. This translates into CASSYGQGWLEQYF.

The CDR3 is CSARVRGAIYEQFF. As DNA, the CDR3 is TGCAGTGCTAGAGTGCGGGGGGCTATCTATGAGCAGTTCTTC. This sequence joins TRBV20-1 and TRBJ2-1, with 8 nucleotides matching TRBD2. Germline loops: CDR1 DFQATT, CDR2 SNEGSKA (reference sequence). This CDR3 is built from 14 residues. J was trimmed by 8 bases and V by 1 base; bases with no gene match: 7.

The DNA of the CDR3 is TGTGCCAGTAGCAACACTATCCGGGGGGAGACCCAGTACTTC. This sequence encodes CASSNTIRGETQYF. V and J are TRBV19 and TRBJ2-5; possibly TRBD2 for D (6 bases). Germline values: CDR1 LNHDA, CDR2 SQIVND (reference sequence). Trimming took 6 bases from V and 5 from J, leaving 16 bases between them. The CDR3 is 14 amino acids. The variable domain in full, with the rest retrieved from reference TRBV19 and TRBJ2-5, is DGGITQSPKYLFRKEGQNVTLSCEQNLNHDAMYWYRQDPGQGLRLIYYSQIVNDFQKGDIAEGYSVSREKKESFPLTVTSAQKNPTAFYLCASSNTIRGETQYFGPGTRLLVL.

The CDR3 DNA reads TGTGCCAGCAGCTTAGGGACTAGCGGGAGCGGAGAGACCCAGTACTTC. It is translated as CASSLGTSGSGETQYF. The V call is TRBV7-9, the J call TRBJ2-5, with 13 bases that match TRBD2. The CDR3 covers 16 residues. From germline, CDR1 is SEHNR and CDR2 FQNEAQ (reference sequence). Trimming cost V 1 base and J 4 bases; bases outside gene matches: 3.

This clonotype occurred a few times. The rearrangement links TRBV6-1 to TRBJ1-5, with TRBD1 as a possible D gene (6 bases). Germline V gene data show CDR1 as MNHNS and CDR2 as SASEGT. CDR3 length: 14 residues. Trimming shortened V by 4 bases and J by 6 bases, and 13 bases separated the two germline ends. The CDR3 reads CASSVDQGSQPQHF. CDR3 nucleotides: TGTGCCAGCAGTGTGGATCAGGGGTCTCAGCCCCAGCATTTT.

This clonotype showed up just a few times. The CDR3 DNA follows: TGTGCCAGCAGTTTACAGGGGGCCGACAATCAGCCCCAGCATTTT. Encoded protein: CASSLQGADNQPQHF. The rearrangement joins TRBV7-2 to TRBJ1-5; TRBD1 matches 9 bases. The germline V gene encodes CDR1 SGHTA and CDR2 FQGNSA. The ends lost 6 bases at V and 3 bases at J; junction bases unmatched: 6. The CDR3 runs 15 residues.

The chain has TRBV12-3 or TRBV12-4 and TRBJ1-1; tentative D call: TRBD1 (5 bases). The CDR3 covers 15 residues. The ends were cut back, 6 bases at V and 1 base at J, with 15 bases in the middle. The CDR3 spells CASSPSGHSNTEAFF. CDR3 coding DNA: TGTGCCAGCAGCCCCAGCGGACACTCGAACACTGAAGCTTTCTTT.

The chain uses TRBV19 and TRBJ2-5; TRBD2 agrees at 9 bases. Losses at the gene ends were 5 bases for V and 4 bases for J; bases not matched to a gene: 14. The CDR3 length is 17 residues. Germline-derived CDR1 and CDR2 are LNHDA and SQIVND (reference sequence). CDR3 sequence reads: CASSLRLAGSRGETQYF. The CDR3 DNA is TGTGCCAGTAGTTTACGGCTAGCGGGGAGCCGGGGAGAGACCCAGTACTTC.